The clone carrying this TCR beta chain has a handful of counts. The data stem from a study of blood T cell repertoires in COVID-19. As for the study in general: The study drew acute and convalescent COVID-19 samples from the United States, Italy and Spain. Nucleic acid was either cDNA or gDNA, and it came from T cells, B-cell-depleted T cells, or PBMCs.

Per the authors' pipeline: Amplification of reference gene primers was used by the study to estimate nucleated cell counts. The assay was immunoSEQ multiplex PCR, and TCRdb's table has in-frame clones only and misses some. V and J calls and clone size are copied from that table; D and trimming were computed from the DNA. The repertoire includes 150,000 to 200,000 clones, about 80% of them detected once, and 2.6% sits in the top ten. Germline assignment: CDR1 LNHDA and CDR2 SQIVND (reference sequence). Unmatched junction bases numbered 4, after V lost 5 bases and J lost 2 bases. This CDR3 has 15 residues.

Input material: peripheral blood. This TCR derives from a human donor with acute or convalescent COVID-19. The donor label of this sample is uncertain. The V gene is TRBV19, the J gene TRBJ2-3; TRBD1 aligns across 10 bases. DNA for the CDR3: TGTGCCAGTAGTGCGACAGGGGGCCTCACAGATACGCAGTATTTT. Its protein product is CASSATGGLTDTQYF.